A selection of T cell receptor beta chains follows, all from one sample in a study of blood T cell repertoires in COVID-19. Repertoires were generated with immunoSEQ multiplex PCR, while TCRdb's copy carries only in-frame clones and drops some. This table holds 100,000 or so clones, about 85% found once. The sequenced material came from peripheral blood. The receptors come from a man aged 50 to 59 with active or convalescent COVID-19. Each CDR3 is given with its conserved first and last residue. Each record gives: clone size, J gene, D gene, V gene, CDR3 protein, CDR3 DNA. D genes are given only for firm matches. Clone size, where shown, is once, few, many, or a class for clones that have expanded.

>.|TRBJ1-2|.|TRBV19
CASGAGVGGYGYTF
TGTGCCAGCGGGGCAGGGGTCGGTGGCTATGGCTACACCTTC
>.|TRBJ2-5|TRBD2|TRBV6-6
CASTLAGVQETQYF
TGTGCCAGCACCCTAGCGGGGGTCCAAGAGACCCAGTACTTC
>.|TRBJ1-1|.|TRBV24-1
CATSSTGGQAFF
TGTGCCACCAGCTCGACGGGGGGCCAAGCTTTCTTT
>.|TRBJ1-1|.|TRBV5-1
CASSLGAGTEAFF
TGCGCCAGCAGCTTGGGTGCGGGAACTGAAGCTTTCTTT
>.|TRBJ1-4|TRBD1|TRBV5-1
CASSSGQGGEKLFF
TGCGCCAGCAGCTCGGGACAGGGTGGTGAAAAACTGTTTTTT
>few|TRBJ1-1|.|TRBV27
CASSLWQNTEAFF
TGTGCCAGCAGTTTATGGCAGAACACTGAAGCTTTCTTT
>.|TRBJ2-1|.|TRBV3-1/TRBV3-2
CASSQDRGGHYNEQFF
TGTGCCAGCAGCCAAGATAGGGGCGGCCACTACAATGAGCAGTTCTTC
>.|TRBJ2-3|TRBD2|TRBV27
CASSLFFGRSSGKADTQYF
TGTGCCAGCAGTTTATTCTTCGGGAGGTCTAGCGGGAAGGCAGATACGCAGTATTTT
>.|TRBJ2-1|TRBD2|TRBV9
CASSVEAGDNEQFF
TGTGCCAGCAGCGTAGAGGCGGGAGACAATGAGCAGTTCTTC
>.|TRBJ2-7|.|TRBV28
CASSQGHEQYF
TGTGCCAGCAGTCAGGGCCACGAGCAGTACTTC
>.|TRBJ1-4|TRBD1|TRBV5-1
CASSLGRDRGEKLFF
TGCGCCAGCAGCTTAGGCCGGGACAGAGGTGAAAAACTGTTTTTT
>.|TRBJ1-2|TRBD1|TRBV19
CATSVGQGTNYGYTF
TGTGCCACCTCGGTGGGACAGGGAACTAACTATGGCTACACCTTC
>.|TRBJ2-5|TRBD1|TRBV11-2
CASSLDLGTGVTETQYF
TGTGCCAGCAGCTTAGATCTGGGGACAGGGGTGACGGAGACCCAGTACTTC
>.|TRBJ2-6|.|TRBV29-1
CSAGGGANVLTF
TGCAGCGCCGGAGGCGGGGCCAACGTCCTGACTTTC
>.|TRBJ2-1|TRBD2|TRBV3-1/TRBV3-2
CASSQVFSGRAYNEQFF
TGTGCCAGCAGCCAAGTGTTTAGCGGGAGAGCCTACAATGAGCAGTTCTTC
>.|TRBJ2-3|TRBD2|TRBV14
CASSPSGRGYADTQYF
TGTGCCAGCAGCCCCAGCGGGAGAGGGTATGCAGATACGCAGTATTTT
>.|TRBJ1-2|TRBD1|TRBV28
CASLRQGASGYTF
TGTGCCAGCCTTAGACAGGGGGCGAGTGGCTACACCTTC
>.|TRBJ2-7|.|TRBV12-2
CASRRLLGRLRTSGRRTTIYEQYF
TGTGCAAGTCGCCGTCTCCTCGGGAGGCTCAGGACTAGCGGGAGGCGCACCACAATCTACGAGCAGTACTTC
>.|TRBJ2-6|TRBD1|TRBV11-2
CASSRQGSGANVLTF
TGTGCCAGCAGTCGACAGGGCTCTGGGGCCAACGTCCTGACTTTC
>.|TRBJ2-3|.|TRBV5-1
CASSLADGGPSTDTQYF
TGCGCCAGCAGCTTGGCCGACGGGGGGCCTAGCACAGATACGCAGTATTTT
>.|TRBJ2-7|.|TRBV28
CASSLPGEVREQYF
TGTGCCAGCAGTTTACCGGGGGAGGTGAGGGAGCAGTACTTC
>.|TRBJ1-1|TRBD1|TRBV5-1
CASSSKSGGVGEAFF
TGCGCCAGCAGCTCAAAGTCAGGGGGCGTCGGTGAAGCTTTCTTT
>.|TRBJ2-1|TRBD2|TRBV5-4
CASSYGTNNNEQFF
TGTGCCAGCAGTTACGGGACTAACAACAATGAGCAGTTCTTC
>once|TRBJ2-5|TRBD1|TRBV2
CASAQDRGNQETQYF
TGTGCCAGCGCGCAGGACAGGGGAAACCAAGAGACCCAGTACTTC
>.|TRBJ2-7|TRBD2|TRBV20-1
CSASLAGEGSEQYF
TGCAGTGCTAGTCTAGCGGGAGAGGGAAGCGAGCAGTACTTC
>.|TRBJ1-5|.|TRBV10-3
CAISERQVDSNQPQHF
TGTGCCATCAGTGAGAGACAGGTCGATAGCAATCAGCCCCAGCATTTT
>few|TRBJ2-2|.|TRBV7-9
CAHGGDRGGELFF
TGTGCCCACGGAGGGGACCGCGGCGGGGAGCTGTTTTTT
>once|TRBJ2-3|TRBD1|TRBV27
CASSLSRAGGTDTQYF
TGTGCCAGCAGTTTATCGAGGGCAGGGGGTACAGATACGCAGTATTTT
>.|TRBJ2-5|.|TRBV27
CASSQQGGETQYF
TGTGCCAGCAGCCAACAGGGTGGAGAGACCCAGTACTTC